The entry that follows covers one TCR beta chain sequence. Its antigen is unidentified. This entry comes from a study of Ad26.COV2.S vaccination and SARS-CoV-2 variants. Assay used: immunoSEQ multiplex PCR; TCRdb lists only in-frame clones, some missing. This sample carries about 680,000 clones, 70% to 90% of them seen once, and the ten largest clones take approximately 1.5%. The junction had 3 bases not matched to a gene; V was cut back by 2 bases and J by 5 bases. The CDR3 has 14 residues. Germline loops: CDR1 SGHTA, CDR2 FQGNSA. Study outcomes and limitations: Vaccinees reportedly had broad spike-specific CD8+ and CD4+ T cell responses. Compared with placebo recipients, vaccine recipients had higher spike-specific TCR breadth. Non-spike TCR breadth showed similarity between vaccine and placebo recipients.

Treatment reported: about 20 received Ad26.COV2.S at low or high dose, single or two shots; 5 received placebo; per-sample allocation not given. Sampling was done on day 63 after the first vaccine or placebo injection. Recruitment in Boston yielded a donor of adult age, 18-55 years. The TCR was taken from a person aged 18 to 59 who received the Ad26.COV2.S COVID-19 vaccine or a placebo. The material sequenced was peripheral blood, taken in a trial of Ad26.COV2.S vaccine versus placebo. The rearrangement joins TRBV7-2 to TRBJ1-1; TRBD1 matches 9 bases. The CDR3 reads CASSLQGQGTEAFF. CDR3 in DNA: TGTGCCAGCAGCTTACAAGGACAGGGGACTGAAGCTTTCTTT. The variable domain in full, with the rest retrieved from reference TRBV7-2 and TRBJ1-1, is GAGVSQSPSNKVTEKGKDVELRCDPISGHTALYWYRQSLGQGLEFLIYFQGNSAPDKSGLPSDRFSAERTGGSVSTLTIQRTQQEDSAVYLCASSLQGQGTEAFFGQGTRLTVV.